A selection of T cell receptor beta chains follows, all from one sample in a study of blood T cell repertoires in COVID-19. Libraries were prepared by immunoSEQ multiplex PCR; TCRdb keeps only in-frame clonotypes and omits some of them. This sample has roughly 300,000 clones, with over 75% found just once. The specimen sequenced was peripheral blood. These receptors came from a woman in her forties or fifties who had recovered from COVID-19. The CDR3 runs from the conserved cysteine through the conserved F or W. The D gene is left open where the match is weak. The listing skips clone size in some rows; elsewhere it reads once, few, many or a size class.

TRBD1	TRBV7-9	TRBJ2-3	-	TGTGCCAGCAGCGTAGGACAGGGGGGCGATACGCAGTATTTT	CASSVGQGGDTQYF
TRBD2	TRBV28	TRBJ2-1	-	TGTGCCAGCAGTGGTTTAAGGCTAGCGGCATACAATGAGCAGTTCTTC	CASSGLRLAAYNEQFF
TRBD2	TRBV4-3	TRBJ2-7	once	TGCGCCAGCAGCCAATCTACGGGGGGCTCCTACGAGCAGTACTTC	CASSQSTGGSYEQYF
TRBD2	TRBV15	TRBJ2-2	-	TGTGCCACCGGCGGGGGGAACACCGGGGAGCTGTTTTTT	CATGGGNTGELFF
-	TRBV10-3	TRBJ1-5	-	TGTGCCATCAGTGAGGGTGAGGGATTCAATCAGCCCCAGCATTTT	CAISEGEGFNQPQHF
-	TRBV5-1	TRBJ2-1	-	TGCGCCAGCAGCTTGGCACTTTTAGCTAGGACATCTTACAATGAGCAGTTCTTC	CASSLALLARTSYNEQFF
-	TRBV29-1	TRBJ2-6	-	TGCAGCGTTCTGTTCGAGGGCTCTGGGGCCAACGTCCTGACTTTC	CSVLFEGSGANVLTF
TRBD1	TRBV27	TRBJ1-6	-	TGTGCCAGCAGTTTTAACGTCGGACCACAGGGGGCGAATTCACCCCTCCACTTT	CASSFNVGPQGANSPLHF
TRBD1	TRBV29-1	TRBJ2-7	-	TGCAGCGTTAGACAGGGTGGGGCGTACGAGCAGTACTTC	CSVRQGGAYEQYF
-	TRBV6-6	TRBJ1-5	-	TGTGCCAGCAGTCCGAATCAGCCCCAGCATTTT	CASSPNQPQHF
TRBD1	TRBV18	TRBJ1-5	-	TGTGCCAGCTCACCAGGGGGGACAGGTACGAGTCAGCCCCAGCATTTT	CASSPGGTGTSQPQHF
TRBD1	TRBV4-1	TRBJ1-6	once	TGCGCCAGCAGCCAAGTAAGTCGGCGGACAGGCGGTTCACCCCTCCACTTT	CASSQVSRRTGGSPLHF
-	TRBV9	TRBJ1-1	-	TGTGCCAGCAGCCCCACCTTTTTACTCGCTGAAGCTTTCTTT	CASSPTFLLAEAFF
-	TRBV15	TRBJ1-2	-	TGTGCCACCAGCGGGGCAGCGGGCTATGGCTACACCTTC	CATSGAAGYGYTF
-	TRBV2	TRBJ1-1	-	TGTGCCAGCAGTGTCAGGGGCACTGAAGCTTTCTTT	CASSVRGTEAFF
-	TRBV5-1	TRBJ1-1	-	TGCGCCAGCAGCTTGGAACAGGCCCGTGAAGCTTTCTTT	CASSLEQAREAFF
TRBD2	TRBV3-1/TRBV3-2	TRBJ2-2	-	TGTGCCAGCAGCCAAGTGGGGGAGGGCAGGATTAACACCGGGGAGCTGTTTTTT	CASSQVGEGRINTGELFF
TRBD2	TRBV18	TRBJ2-1	-	TGTGCCAGTTCCAGCACCGGGACTAGCCATGAGCAGTTCTTC	CASSSTGTSHEQFF
-	TRBV6-5	TRBJ1-2	-	TGTGCCAGCAGTACATCTAACTATGGCTACACCTTC	CASSTSNYGYTF
TRBD1	TRBV5-5	TRBJ2-7	once	TGTGCCAGCAGCTTGAACAGGGGCTACGAGCAGTACTTC	CASSLNRGYEQYF
TRBD1	TRBV5-8	TRBJ2-7	-	TGTGCCAGCACCTGGACAGGGGGCAGTTACGAGCAGTACTTC	CASTWTGGSYEQYF
-	TRBV6-5	TRBJ2-4	-	TGTGCCAGCAGTTACCCGCAGGTTGGCATTCAGTACTTC	CASSYPQVGIQYF
-	TRBV21-1	TRBJ2-2	-	TGTGCCAGCCTGAAGATCTTGACTAGCGGGAGAGTGCCCACCGGGGAGCTGTTTTTT	CASLKILTSGRVPTGELFF
-	TRBV19	TRBJ2-2	-	TGTGCCAGTAGAGGGGCTATGGTGGAGCTGTTTTTT	CASRGAMVELFF
TRBD2	TRBV9	TRBJ2-2	few	TGTGCCAGCAGCCCAGAGGGACTAGCGGTGGGGAGGGCCGGGGAGCTGTTTTTT	CASSPEGLAVGRAGELFF
TRBD1	TRBV28	TRBJ2-1	-	TGTGCCAGCAGTTTTTCGGCCTCAGGGGGATACAATGAGCAGTTCTTC	CASSFSASGGYNEQFF
-	TRBV25-1	TRBJ1-1	-	TGTGCCAGCAGTGAAGCGTGGTCCCCCATGAACACTGAAGCTTTCTTT	CASSEAWSPMNTEAFF